This passage covers 6 T cell receptor beta chains from one sample sequenced in a study of CD8 T cell repertoires and HIV-1 epitope variants. Data came from immunoSEQ multiplex PCR; TCRdb stores just in-frame clones and leaves some out. The sample holds approximately 90,000 clones, roughly four fifths seen once. The specimen was uncultured baseline CD8+ T cells from peripheral blood mononuclear cells (PBMCs). Every receptor here comes from a male donor with HIV.

The genes are TRBV5-1 and TRBJ2-3, with a tentative D call TRBD2 (6 bases). V lost 4 bases, J lost 1 base, and 16 bases lay in between. CDR1 is SGHRS, CDR2 YFSETQ, per germline. The CDR3 totals 16 residues. CDR3 residues: CASSGSTSPRTDTQYF. In DNA form, the CDR3 reads TGCGCCAGCAGCGGGTCGACTAGTCCCCGCACAGATACGCAGTATTTT.

This clone was observed a few times. This sequence joins TRBV9 and TRBJ2-7; D might be TRBD1 (6 bases). From germline, CDR1 is SGDLS and CDR2 YYNGEE. This CDR3 has 15 residues. Trimming removed 7 bases at V and 0 bases at J, with 17 bases between. CDR3 protein: CASGQRQDSSYEQYF. In DNA form, the CDR3 reads TGTGCCAGCGGCCAGAGACAGGACAGCTCCTACGAGCAGTACTTC.

This chain links TRBV15 with TRBJ2-7; 9 bases are shared with TRBD1. CDR1 LNHNV and CDR2 YYDKDF come from the germline V gene (reference sequence). The CDR3 has 15 amino acids. Trimming removed 5 bases from V and 0 bases from J; junction bases left unmatched: 5. CDR3 nucleotides: TGTGCCACCAGCTTAGGACAGGGGAGCTCCTACGAGCAGTACTTC. Translation gives CATSLGQGSSYEQYF.

This chain links TRBV5-4 with TRBJ2-5; TRBD2 aligns across 7 bases. There are 17 residues in the CDR3. J gave up 0 bases and V 4 bases, and 12 bases lay outside the gene matches. Germline V gene data show CDR1 as SGHNT and CDR2 as YYREEE (reference sequence). This CDR3 is CASSGGFGGGNQETQYF. DNA of the CDR3: TGTGCCAGCAGCGGCGGCTTTGGGGGGGGGAACCAAGAGACCCAGTACTTC.

This clone was seen a handful of times. The V call is TRBV7-9, the J call TRBJ1-2; TRBD1 matches 9 bases. V dropped 1 base and J dropped 7; count of bases not matched to a gene: 4. This CDR3 contains 14 residues. Germline CDR1 is SEHNR and CDR2 is FQNEAQ (reference sequence). The CDR3 DNA reads TGTGCCAGCAGCTTAGGGACAGGGGAGTTTGGCTACACCTTC. Translated: CASSLGTGEFGYTF.

The rearrangement joins TRBV6-5 to TRBJ2-7, with 8 positions matching TRBD1. CDR3 size: 15 residues. Trimming removed 3 bases from V and 2 bases from J; junction bases left unmatched: 6. CDR1 MNHEY and CDR2 SVGAGI come from the germline V gene. DNA for the CDR3: TGTGCCAGCAGTTATACAGGGGGGCCAACCTACGAGCAGTACTTC. Translating it yields CASSYTGGPTYEQYF.